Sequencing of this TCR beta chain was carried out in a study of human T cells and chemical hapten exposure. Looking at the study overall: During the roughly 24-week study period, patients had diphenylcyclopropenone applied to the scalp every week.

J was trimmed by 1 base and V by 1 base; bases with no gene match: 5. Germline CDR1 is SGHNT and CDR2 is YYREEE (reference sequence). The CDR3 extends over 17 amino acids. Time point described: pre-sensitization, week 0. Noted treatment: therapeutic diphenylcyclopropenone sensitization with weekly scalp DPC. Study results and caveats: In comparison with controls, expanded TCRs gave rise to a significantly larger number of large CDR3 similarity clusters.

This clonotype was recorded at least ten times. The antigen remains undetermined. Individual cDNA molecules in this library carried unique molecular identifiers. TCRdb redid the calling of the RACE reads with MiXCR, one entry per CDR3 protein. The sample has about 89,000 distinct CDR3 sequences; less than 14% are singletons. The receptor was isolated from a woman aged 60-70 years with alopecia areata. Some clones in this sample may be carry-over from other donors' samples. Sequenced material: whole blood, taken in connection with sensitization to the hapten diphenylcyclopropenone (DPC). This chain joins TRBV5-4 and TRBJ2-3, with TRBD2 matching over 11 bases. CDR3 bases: TGTGCCAGCAGCTTGCTACTAGCGGGGGCGCGCACAGATACGCAGTATTTT. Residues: CASSLLLAGARTDTQYF.